A single sample gave rise to the 27 T cell receptor beta chains below, sequenced in a study of cytomegalovirus exposure and HLA in healthy donors. Researchers ran the PCR with 60 Vbeta and 13 Jbeta primers. The data were produced by immunoSEQ multiplex PCR, yet TCRdb's version contains in-frame clones alone and is incomplete. The sample records some 160,000 clones, approximately 79% being singletons. Material: PBMCs. Every receptor here comes from a male donor in good health and CMV-seronegative.

This chain uses TRBV5-1 with TRBJ1-3; a possible D gene is TRBD1 (5 bases). Trimming took 0 bases from V and 2 from J, leaving 9 bases between them. The CDR3 length is 15 residues. Germline CDR1 SGHRS, CDR2 YFSETQ. This CDR3 reads CASSLEPGTGNTIYF. The CDR3 coding sequence is TGCGCCAGCAGCTTGGAACCAGGGACTGGAAACACCATATATTTT. Together with reference TRBV5-1 and TRBJ1-3, the CDR3 gives the full variable domain: KAGVTQTPRYLIKTRGQQVTLSCSPISGHRSVSWYQQTPGQGLQFLFEYFSETQRNKGNFPGRFSGRQFSNSRSEMNVSTLELGDSALYLCASSLEPGTGNTIYFGEGSWLTVV.

This clone was found once. The chain has TRBV9 and TRBJ2-6; no firm D call. The CDR3 runs to 16 residues. In germline, CDR1 is SGDLS, CDR2 YYNGEE. Trimming shortened V by 1 base and J by 0 bases, and 8 bases separated the two germline ends. Here the CDR3 reads CASSVTEFSGANVLTF. CDR3 DNA sequence: TGTGCCAGCAGCGTAACCGAGTTCTCTGGGGCCAACGTCCTGACTTTC.

This chain joins TRBV5-4 and TRBJ2-2, with TRBD1 matching over 12 bases. Per germline, CDR1 SGHNT and CDR2 YYREEE (reference sequence). V trimming: 2 bases; J trimming: 5 bases; junction bases outside the gene matches: 4. This CDR3 region has 16 residues. CDR3 residues: CASSLPGQGATGELFF. CDR3 sequence (DNA): TGTGCCAGCAGCTTACCGGGACAGGGGGCTACCGGGGAGCTGTTTTTT.

V gene TRBV13 combines with J gene TRBJ2-1; D is undetermined. Trimming left V 5 bases short and J 8 bases short, with 7 bases between. The CDR3 has 11 residues. Germline CDR1 and CDR2: PRHDT and FYEKMQ (reference sequence). CDR3 DNA sequence: TGTGCCAGCAGCAAGCGTCATGAGCAGTTCTTC. It specifies CASSKRHEQFF.

This clone appeared a single time. J is TRBJ2-1 and V is TRBV9; D remains unclear. The length of the CDR3 is 12 residues. The V gene's germline CDR1 is SGDLS and CDR2 YYNGEE. V was pared by 4 bases and J by 6 bases, with 8 bases between. The CDR3 nucleotides read TGTGCCAGCAGCATTATGAGCAATGAGCAGTTCTTC. Its translation is CASSIMSNEQFF.

This clone was recorded once. The genes are TRBV29-1 and TRBJ2-5, with 7 bases identical to TRBD1. Germline CDR1 is SQVTM and CDR2 is ANQGSEA. The CDR3 has 13 residues. J gave up 1 base and V 6 bases, and 5 bases lay outside the gene matches. CDR3 in DNA: TGCAGCGTGACGGGGACAGTCCAAGAGACCCAGTACTTC. This translates into CSVTGTVQETQYF.

This clone occurred once. This chain connects TRBV7-9 to TRBJ2-1, with D tentatively TRBD2 (6 bases). The CDR3 has 17 amino acids. Trimming left V 3 bases short and J 4 bases short, with 19 bases between. The germline V gene has CDR1 SEHNR and CDR2 FQNEAQ (reference sequence). The CDR3: CASSFIVSGVRYNEQFF. CDR3 coding DNA: TGTGCCAGCAGCTTCATAGTTTCGGGGGTTCGGTACAATGAGCAGTTCTTC.

The gene calls are TRBV21-1 and TRBJ1-2; the table calls TRBD1, which could not be checked here. TRBV21-1 is marked as a pseudogene. The CDR3 length is 14 residues. CDR3 sequence (DNA): TGTGCCAGCACGCCGCGTTACAGGGACTATGGCTACACCTTC. The encoded protein is CASTPRYRDYGYTF.

V and J are TRBV18 and TRBJ2-2; D is perhaps TRBD1 (5 bases). CDR1 and CDR2 from the germline V gene are KGHSH and LQKENI. CDR3 length equals 14 residues. Trimming removed 3 bases from V and 3 bases from J, with 8 bases in between. CDR3 in amino acids: CASSPSRDTGELFF. For the CDR3, the DNA is TGTGCCAGCTCACCCTCCAGGGACACCGGGGAGCTGTTTTTT. Supplemented by reference TRBV18 and TRBJ2-2, the full variable domain reads NAGVMQNPRHLVRRRGQEARLRCSPMKGHSHVYWYRQLPEEGLKFMVYLQKENIIDESGMPKERFSAEFPKEGPSILRIQQVVRGDSAAYFCASSPSRDTGELFFGEGSRLTVL.

V and J are TRBV5-4 and TRBJ1-2; TRBD1 matches 9 bases. The V and J ends lost 1 base and 5 bases, in that order; junction bases with no gene match: 3. The CDR3 has 14 amino acids. Germline V lookup: CDR1 SGHNT, CDR2 YYREEE (reference sequence). CDR3 sequence: CASSLLGTGYGYTF. CDR3 nucleotide sequence: TGTGCCAGCAGCTTGTTAGGGACAGGGTATGGCTACACCTTC.

V and J are TRBV4-1 and TRBJ2-3, with TRBD1 as a possible D gene (6 bases). Trimming took 7 bases from V and 0 from J, leaving 14 bases between them. Per the germline V gene, CDR1 is MGHRA and CDR2 is YSYEKL. The CDR3 loop spans 15 amino acids. The CDR3 bases are TGCGCCAGCATCAGAGGACAGACTAGCACAGATACGCAGTATTTT. As protein: CASIRGQTSTDTQYF.

The chain links TRBV6-4 to TRBJ2-3, with 11 positions matching TRBD1. The ends lost 1 base at V and 4 bases at J; junction bases unmatched: 4. Germline V CDR1 and CDR2: MRHNA, SNTAGT. This CDR3 has 16 residues. The CDR3 DNA reads as TGTGCCAGCAGTGACTTAGGGACAGGGGGGCCAGATACGCAGTATTTT. Protein sequence: CASSDLGTGGPDTQYF.

The rearrangement uses TRBV2 and TRBJ1-2; TRBD1 agrees at 10 bases. V was clipped by 4 bases and J by 8 bases; unmatched bases: 10. CDR1 SNHLY and CDR2 FYNNEI come from the germline V gene. This CDR3 comprises 15 residues. DNA for the CDR3: TGTGCCAGCAGTGCAAACCAAGGGACAGGGGAGGGCTACACCTTC. As protein: CASSANQGTGEGYTF.

The chain recombines TRBV15 with TRBJ1-4, with D tentatively TRBD1 (5 bases). The CDR3 contains 16 residues. V lost 3 bases, J lost 2 bases, and 13 bases lay in between. The germline V gene has CDR1 LNHNV and CDR2 YYDKDF (reference sequence). CDR3 amino acids: CATSSPRQRTNEKLFF. The DNA of the CDR3 is TGTGCCACCAGCAGCCCCAGACAGCGTACTAATGAAAAACTGTTTTTT.

This clone came up a few times. The chain employs TRBV5-5 and TRBJ2-2; a possible D gene is TRBD1 (6 bases). The V gene's germline CDR1 is SGHKS and CDR2 YYEKEE (reference sequence). The CDR3 spans 17 residues. Trimming took 1 base from V and 0 from J, leaving 13 bases between them. The CDR3 DNA sequence: TGTGCCAGCAGCTTGTTTTACAGGGCCACGAACACCGGGGAGCTGTTTTTT. The encoded protein is CASSLFYRATNTGELFF.

The rearrangement links TRBV11-2 to TRBJ2-7; 7 bases are a match to TRBD1. Germline V gene data show CDR1 as SGHAT and CDR2 as FQNNGV. The V and J ends lost 1 base and 6 bases, in that order; junction bases with no gene match: 3. CDR3 length equals 13 residues. The CDR3 is CASSLVGGGEQYF. CDR3 nucleotides: TGTGCCAGCAGCTTAGTAGGGGGCGGCGAGCAGTACTTC.

The sample holds a few counts of this clone. CDR3 region: CASSENSDYGYTF. CDR3 nucleotide sequence: TGTGCCAGCAGTGAGAACAGTGACTATGGCTACACCTTC. The gene calls are TRBV2 and TRBJ1-2; D not certain. This CDR3 has 13 residues. The V end lost 3 bases, the J end lost 3 bases, and 8 bases lay between the germline ends. The V gene's germline CDR1 is SNHLY and CDR2 FYNNEI.

This chain connects TRBV6-1 to TRBJ1-4; 7 bases fit TRBD1. The length of the CDR3 is 14 residues. Germline trimming cut 6 bases from V and 8 bases from J; bases unmatched to any gene: 9. Germline-derived CDR1 and CDR2 are MNHNS and SASEGT. The CDR3 reads CASSLQGKWEKLFF. In DNA, the CDR3 is TGTGCCAGCAGCTTACAGGGGAAGTGGGAAAAACTGTTTTTT.

The chain employs TRBV6-5 and TRBJ1-2; 7 bases map to TRBD1. Looked up from germline, CDR1 is MNHEY and CDR2 is SVGAGI. This CDR3 has 16 residues. The ends lost 0 bases at V and 1 base at J; junction bases unmatched: 5. Written as DNA, the CDR3 is TGTGCCAGCAGTTACTCCGGACAGGACTATAACTATGGCTACACCTTC. It yields the protein CASSYSGQDYNYGYTF.

This clone was detected a few times. CDR3 region: CASGRTTGGALYGYTF. In DNA form, the CDR3 reads TGTGCCAGCGGAAGAACGACAGGGGGCGCGCTCTATGGCTACACCTTC. The V gene is TRBV27, the J gene TRBJ1-2; 10 nucleotides line up with TRBD1. With 8 bases clipped from V and 4 bases from J, the junction kept 13 bases outside the gene matches. The CDR3 runs to 16 residues. Germline CDR1 and CDR2: MNHEY and SMNVEV (reference sequence).

The V gene is TRBV4-1, the J gene TRBJ1-2; D remains unclear. Germline values: CDR1 MGHRA, CDR2 YSYEKL. This CDR3 contains 12 residues. V lost 0 bases and J 8 bases, leaving 7 bases between the germline ends. Here the CDR3 DNA reads TGCGCCAGCAGCCAAGACTTTATAGGCTACACCTTC. Translated, it gives CASSQDFIGYTF.

The genes are TRBV6-6 and TRBJ2-7, with 14 nucleotides matching TRBD2. The CDR3 has 15 amino acids. The germline gives CDR1 MNHNY, CDR2 SVGAGI (reference sequence). The trim removed 5 bases at V and 4 bases at J, leaving 4 bases unmatched. The CDR3 loop reads CASSPRTSGGYEQYF. The CDR3 DNA reads as TGTGCCAGCAGTCCCAGGACTAGCGGGGGGTACGAGCAGTACTTC.

V and J are TRBV2 and TRBJ1-1; D is undetermined. V gave up 9 bases and J gave up 7 bases, with 15 bases separating them. From germline, CDR1 is SNHLY and CDR2 FYNNEI. The CDR3 loop spans 12 amino acids. This CDR3 is CASGMRVGEAFF. The DNA for the CDR3 is TGTGCCAGTGGAATGCGGGTGGGTGAAGCTTTCTTT.

In this sample, this clone turned up a few times. V is TRBV29-1 and J is TRBJ1-1; 7 nucleotides line up with TRBD1. V trimming: 7 bases; J trimming: 1 base; junction bases outside the gene matches: 12. This CDR3 contains 15 residues. The germline V gene encodes CDR1 SQVTM and CDR2 ANQGSEA. Here the CDR3 reads CSARRDSEKNTEAFF. Here the CDR3 DNA reads TGCAGCGCCCGGAGGGACAGCGAGAAGAACACTGAAGCTTTCTTT.

The chain uses TRBV29-1 and TRBJ2-5; a weak D match, TRBD1 (6 bases). Germline assignment: CDR1 SQVTM and CDR2 ANQGSEA. This CDR3 has 14 amino acids. V lost 6 bases, J lost 1 base, and 15 bases lay in between. The CDR3 DNA follows: TGCAGCGTGTCCCCGGGACACCTCCAAGAGACCCAGTACTTC. Its protein is CSVSPGHLQETQYF.

The chain links TRBV4-2 to TRBJ2-7, with 12 bases that match TRBD2. V trimming: 4 bases; J trimming: 3 bases; junction bases outside the gene matches: 7. Germline V gives CDR1 LGHNA, CDR2 YNFKEQ. The CDR3 has 16 residues. CDR3 nucleotide sequence: TGTGCCAGCAGCCCGGTACTAGCGGGGGGCTACTACGAGCAGTACTTC. This gives the protein CASSPVLAGGYYEQYF.

CDR3 nucleotide sequence: TGTGCCAGCAGCTCCAAGACCGGGACTAGCGGGGGGGCCTACAATGAGCAGTTCTTC. Translation: CASSSKTGTSGGAYNEQFF. V usage is TRBV7-9 and J usage is TRBJ2-1; 16 bases align to TRBD2. V trimming: 4 bases; J trimming: 2 bases; junction bases outside the gene matches: 8. The CDR3 contains 19 residues. The V gene's germline CDR1 is SEHNR and CDR2 FQNEAQ (reference sequence).